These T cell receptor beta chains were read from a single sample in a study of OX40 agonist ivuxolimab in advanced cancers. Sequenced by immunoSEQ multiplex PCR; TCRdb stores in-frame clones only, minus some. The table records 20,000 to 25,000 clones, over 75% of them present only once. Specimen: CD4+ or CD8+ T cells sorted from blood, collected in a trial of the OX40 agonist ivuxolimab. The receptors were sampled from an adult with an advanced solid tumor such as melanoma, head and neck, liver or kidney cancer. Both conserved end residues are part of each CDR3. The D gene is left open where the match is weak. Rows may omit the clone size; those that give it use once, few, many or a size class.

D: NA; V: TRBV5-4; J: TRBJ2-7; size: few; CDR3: CASSFGGTDAYEQYF; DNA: TGTGCCAGCAGCTTTGGTGGGACGGATGCCTACGAGCAGTACTTC
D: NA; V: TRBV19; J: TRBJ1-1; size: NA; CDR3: CASSITMGASREAFF; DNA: TGTGCCAGTAGTATTACAATGGGGGCCTCCCGAGAAGCTTTCTTT
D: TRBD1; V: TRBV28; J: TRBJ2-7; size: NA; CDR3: CASSLYGTAYEQYF; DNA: TGTGCCAGCAGTTTATACGGGACAGCCTACGAGCAGTACTTC
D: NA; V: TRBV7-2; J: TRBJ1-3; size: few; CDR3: CASSPRDGFSSGNTIYF; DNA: TGTGCCAGCAGCCCCCGGGACGGGTTCTCCTCTGGAAACACCATATATTTT
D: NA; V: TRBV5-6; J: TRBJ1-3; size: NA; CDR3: CASSLISRASSGNTIYF; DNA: TGTGCCAGCAGCTTGATCTCACGGGCAAGCTCTGGAAACACCATATATTTT
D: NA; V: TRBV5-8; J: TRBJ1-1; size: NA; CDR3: CASSFETGNTEAFF; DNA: TGTGCCAGCAGCTTTGAGACAGGGAACACTGAAGCTTTCTTT
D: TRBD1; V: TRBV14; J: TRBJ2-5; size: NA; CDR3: CASSQSGTDKETQYF; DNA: TGTGCCAGCAGCCAATCCGGGACAGACAAAGAGACCCAGTACTTC
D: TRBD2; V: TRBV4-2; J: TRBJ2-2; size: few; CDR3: CASSQGWAGGGGELFF; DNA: TGTGCCAGCAGCCAAGGTTGGGCGGGGGGCGGCGGGGAGCTGTTTTTT
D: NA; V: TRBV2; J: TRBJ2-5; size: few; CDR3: CASRGFSGLQETQYF; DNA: TGTGCCAGCCGGGGATTCAGCGGGTTACAAGAGACCCAGTACTTC
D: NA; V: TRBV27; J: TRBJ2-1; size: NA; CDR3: CASSSGSVGPSYNEQFF; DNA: TGTGCCAGCAGTTCGGGGTCGGTGGGCCCCTCCTACAATGAGCAGTTCTTC
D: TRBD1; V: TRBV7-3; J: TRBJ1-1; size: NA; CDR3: CASSWGQGTEAFF; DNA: TGTGCCAGCAGCTGGGGACAGGGCACTGAAGCTTTCTTT
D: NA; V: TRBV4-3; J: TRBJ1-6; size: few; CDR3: CASSQAQAARGSPLHF; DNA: TGCGCCAGCAGCCAAGCGCAGGCCGCTCGGGGTTCACCCCTCCACTTT
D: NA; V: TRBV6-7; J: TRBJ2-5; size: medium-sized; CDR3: CASSYSSAVKETQYF; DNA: TGTGCCAGCAGTTACTCGAGCGCGGTAAAAGAGACCCAGTACTTC
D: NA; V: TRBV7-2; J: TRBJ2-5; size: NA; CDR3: CASSRIRGGETQYF; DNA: TGTGCCAGCAGCCGCATCAGGGGAGGAGAGACCCAGTACTTC
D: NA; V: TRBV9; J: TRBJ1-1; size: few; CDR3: CASSVLGSGTEAFF; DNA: TGTGCCAGCAGCGTTCTAGGGTCCGGGACTGAAGCTTTCTTT
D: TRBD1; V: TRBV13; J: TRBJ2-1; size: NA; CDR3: CASSYQGASYNEQFF; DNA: TGTGCCAGCAGCTACCAGGGGGCTTCCTACAATGAGCAGTTCTTC
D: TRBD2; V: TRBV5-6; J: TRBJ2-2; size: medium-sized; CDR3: CASSLTSGGTGELFF; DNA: TGTGCCAGCAGCTTGACCTCGGGGGGCACCGGGGAGCTGTTTTTT
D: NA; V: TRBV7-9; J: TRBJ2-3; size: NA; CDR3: CASSLAGGPRGTDTQYF; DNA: TGTGCCAGCAGCTTAGCGGGGGGGCCTCGCGGCACAGATACGCAGTATTTT
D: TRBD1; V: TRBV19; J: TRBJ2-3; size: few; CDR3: CASSGPGTDNLYTDTQYF; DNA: TGTGCCAGTAGTGGACCAGGGACAGACAACCTATACACAGATACGCAGTATTTT
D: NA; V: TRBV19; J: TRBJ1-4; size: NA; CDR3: CASSTRDTWEKLFF; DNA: TGTGCCAGTAGTACCCGGGACACTTGGGAAAAACTGTTTTTT
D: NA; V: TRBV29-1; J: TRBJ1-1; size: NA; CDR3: CSVERTAGSTEAFF; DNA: TGCAGCGTTGAAAGAACGGCAGGGTCCACTGAAGCTTTCTTT
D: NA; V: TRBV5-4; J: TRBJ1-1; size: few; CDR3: CASSYGGQAEAFF; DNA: TGTGCCAGCAGCTACGGGGGGCAGGCTGAAGCTTTCTTT
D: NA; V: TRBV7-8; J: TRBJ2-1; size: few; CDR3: CASIGEANEQFF; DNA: TGTGCCAGCATCGGGGAGGCCAATGAGCAGTTCTTC
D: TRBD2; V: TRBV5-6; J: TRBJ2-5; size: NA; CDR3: CASSRGLLETQYF; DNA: TGTGCCAGCAGCCGGGGACTATTAGAGACCCAGTACTTC
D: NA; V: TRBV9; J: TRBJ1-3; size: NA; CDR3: CASSAPPAGSNTIYF; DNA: TGTGCCAGCAGCGCGCCCCCAGCAGGGAGTAACACCATATATTTT
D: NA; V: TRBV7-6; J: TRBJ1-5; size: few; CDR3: CASSSDGATGSNQPQHF; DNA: TGTGCCAGCAGCTCAGACGGGGCTACTGGGAGCAATCAGCCCCAGCATTTT